A selection of T cell receptor beta chains follows, all from one sample in a study of beta chain features in type 1 diabetes. Profiling relied on immunoSEQ multiplex PCR, and the TCRdb table lists in-frame clones only, not all of them. Among 130,000 to 150,000 clones listed, 9% to 9.5% were seen once. What was sequenced was central memory CD4+ T cells from blood. The receptors shown here come from a man between 18 and 29 years old in good health. Both conserved end residues are part of each CDR3. The order of the fields is clone size, J gene, V gene, D gene, CDR3 DNA, CDR3 protein. A D gene is named only where the DNA matches it firmly. Rows give clone size only sometimes, using once, few, many, or a class for an expanded clone.

NA,TRBJ1-2,TRBV5-1,NA,TGCGCCAGCAGCTTGGGACAGGTTGACTATGGCTACACCTTC,CASSLGQVDYGYTF
NA,TRBJ2-6,TRBV29-1,NA,TGCAGCGTGGCGGTTTTTTCTGGGGCCAACGTCCTGACTTTC,CSVAVFSGANVLTF
NA,TRBJ2-1,TRBV27,NA,TGTGCCAGCAGTTTAGGCCAGGGGTATTACACTGAGCAGTTCTTC,CASSLGQGYYTEQFF
NA,TRBJ1-5,TRBV30,TRBD1,TGTGCCTGGAAGGGGACAGGGGAAGGGCAGCCCCAGCATTTT,CAWKGTGEGQPQHF
many,TRBJ1-2,TRBV7-6,NA,TGTGCCAGCAGCCCTCTATTGGACTATGGCTACACCTTC,CASSPLLDYGYTF
few,TRBJ1-3,TRBV7-2,NA,TGTGCCAGCAGCCCACAGGCGGGAGGAGGAAACACCATATATTTT,CASSPQAGGGNTIYF
NA,TRBJ2-7,TRBV7-8,TRBD2,TGTGCCAGCAGCTCCGGACTAGCGGTAGGTCAGAAGCAGTACTTC,CASSSGLAVGQKQYF
NA,TRBJ1-6,TRBV27,TRBD1,TGTGCCAGCGGACAGGGACGCAATTCACCCCTCCACTTT,CASGQGRNSPLHF
few,TRBJ1-2,TRBV5-1,TRBD1,TGCGCCAGCAGCTTGCGACAGGGGGCGTACGGCTACACCTTC,CASSLRQGAYGYTF
NA,TRBJ2-5,TRBV5-1,NA,TGCGCCAGCAGGGAGGCCCCAGGAAACGAAGAGACCCAGTACTTC,CASREAPGNEETQYF
NA,TRBJ1-5,TRBV6-9,NA,TGTGCCTGCAGGCCCGAAAATTACAGGGTCAGTCAGCCCCAGCATTTT,CACRPENYRVSQPQHF
NA,TRBJ2-1,TRBV5-8,NA,TGTGCCAGCAGCCGACAGGATGTCTACAATGAGCAGTTCTTC,CASSRQDVYNEQFF
few,TRBJ2-5,TRBV7-8,TRBD2,TGTGCCAGCAGCTTAGGATTTGGTAGCGGGAGGCCAGAGACCCAGTACTTC,CASSLGFGSGRPETQYF
few,TRBJ2-3,TRBV9,TRBD1,TGTGCCAGCAGCGTAAGGGGGCGGAGCGCAGATACGCAGTATTTT,CASSVRGRSADTQYF
NA,TRBJ2-5,TRBV7-9,TRBD2,TGTGCCAGCAGCTCTTCTAGCGGGGGTACACAAGGGTCCCAGTACTTC,CASSSSSGGTQGSQYF
NA,TRBJ2-1,TRBV15,TRBD2,TGTGCCACCAGCAGAGGGGCTAGCGGGGCCGATAATGAGCAGTTCTTC,CATSRGASGADNEQFF
NA,TRBJ1-1,TRBV27,NA,TGTGCCAGCAGTTTCAGAGGGGGAAAGTATCATTTTGAAGCTTTCTTT,CASSFRGGKYHFEAFF
NA,TRBJ2-1,TRBV29-1,NA,TGCAGCGTTCTGAGGAACTCGAAATACAATGAGCAGTTCTTC,CSVLRNSKYNEQFF
few,TRBJ1-2,TRBV7-2,NA,TGTGCCAGCAGCCTCGACAGGTCCAACGGCTACACCTTC,CASSLDRSNGYTF
NA,TRBJ2-2,TRBV12-5,TRBD1,TGTGCTAGTGCCAGGACAGGGGACACCGGGGAGCTGTTTTTT,CASARTGDTGELFF
few,TRBJ2-3,TRBV11-2,TRBD2,TGTGCCAGCAGCGAGACTAGCGGGGTAACAGATACGCAGTATTTT,CASSETSGVTDTQYF
NA,TRBJ1-6,TRBV7-2,NA,TGTGCCAGCAGCTCAGACATGTCCCTCCACTTT,CASSSDMSLHF
NA,TRBJ1-2,TRBV7-2,NA,TGTGCCAGCAGCGGCGGGGCGGGATATGGCTACACCTTC,CASSGGAGYGYTF